The 7 T cell receptor beta chains below were found in one sample sequenced in a study of blood T cell repertoires in COVID-19. Here immunoSEQ multiplex PCR was the method, and the copy in TCRdb shows in-frame clones only, minus some. The repertoire holds some 320,000 clones, with around nine tenths as singletons. The sample taken for sequencing was PBMCs or T cells enriched from blood (not recorded which). These receptors originate from a man in his sixties who had recovered from COVID-19.

The CDR3 coding sequence is TGCGCCAGCAGCTTGGTATTCCCAGATACGCAGTATTTT. Its protein is CASSLVFPDTQYF. The rearrangement joins TRBV5-1 to TRBJ2-3, with D unresolved. The CDR3 runs 13 residues. Trimming removed 0 bases from V and 4 bases from J, with 6 bases in between. Germline loops: CDR1 SGHRS, CDR2 YFSETQ. The variable domain in full, with the rest retrieved from reference TRBV5-1 and TRBJ2-3, is KAGVTQTPRYLIKTRGQQVTLSCSPISGHRSVSWYQQTPGQGLQFLFEYFSETQRNKGNFPGRFSGRQFSNSRSEMNVSTLELGDSALYLCASSLVFPDTQYFGPGTRLTVL.

This clone was counted once. This chain joins TRBV27 and TRBJ2-7, with 8 bases identical to TRBD1. The CDR3 totals 13 residues. In germline, CDR1 is MNHEY, CDR2 SMNVEV (reference sequence). Trimming cost V 11 bases and J 6 bases; bases outside gene matches: 12. CDR3 region: CAVHRGVGSEQYF. CDR3 nucleotides: TGTGCCGTCCACAGGGGGGTTGGGAGCGAGCAGTACTTC.

On this clone itself: The conserved phenylalanine or tryptophan normally closing the CDR3 is absent here, so this likely arose from a read error. No DNA is shown, since the ends of the CDR3 on it are uncertain; the CDR3 is the one TCRdb lists. The chain combines TRBV7-8 with TRBJ2-7; the table calls TRBD2, which could not be checked here. Both ends counted, the CDR3 spans 13 residues. Germline lookup yields CDR1 SGHVS and CDR2 FQNEAQ. CDR3 sequence: CASSSPRSGTTEM.

In this sample, this clone turned up once. The chain couples TRBV6-4 to TRBJ2-3, with TRBD2 identical over 16 bases. J was trimmed by 4 bases and V by 3 bases; bases with no gene match: 1. The germline V gene encodes CDR1 MRHNA and CDR2 SNTAGT. The CDR3 is made up of 16 amino acids. The CDR3 here is CASSEGLAGGPDTQYF. DNA for the CDR3: TGTGCCAGCAGTGAGGGACTAGCGGGAGGGCCAGATACGCAGTATTTT.

The chain uses TRBV4-3 and TRBJ2-1; 11 bases agree with TRBD2. Losses at the gene ends were 1 base for V and 9 bases for J; bases not matched to a gene: 8. Germline CDR1 LGHNA, CDR2 YSLEER. The CDR3 is 16 amino acids. For the CDR3, the DNA is TGCGCCAGCAGCCAAGCACTAGCGGGAGTATCCTCTGAGCAGTTCTTC. Amino acid sequence: CASSQALAGVSSEQFF.

The table lists this clone with a count of one. V gene TRBV6-1 combines with J gene TRBJ2-4; 11 bases match TRBD2. The germline V gene encodes CDR1 MNHNS and CDR2 SASEGT. This CDR3 spans 14 amino acids. After removal of 3 bases from V and 8 bases from J, the junction contained 3 bases not matched to a gene. CDR3 DNA sequence: TGTGCCAGCAGTGAGATAGCGGGAGGGGACATTCAGTACTTC. Translating gives CASSEIAGGDIQYF.

This chain links TRBV3-1 (or the pseudogene TRBV3-2) with TRBJ1-1; TRBD1 matches 7 bases. The germline V gene has CDR1 LGHDT and CDR2 YNNKEL (reference sequence). V dropped 3 bases and J dropped 10; count of bases not matched to a gene: 5. The CDR3 sequence is 12 residues long. CDR3 sequence reads: CASSHDRDRAFF. The CDR3, as DNA: TGTGCCAGCAGCCATGACCGGGACAGAGCTTTCTTT.